A selection of T cell receptor beta chains follows, all from one sample in a study of T cell responses to AZD1222 COVID-19 vaccine. The protocol was immunoSEQ multiplex PCR, while the TCRdb copy is restricted to in-frame clones and leaves out a portion. The table lists some 84,000 clones, around 90% of them singletons. Sequenced material: peripheral blood, taken 28 days after the second AZD1222 dose. These receptors were taken from an adult who received the AZD1222 COVID-19 vaccine. The CDR3 runs from the conserved cysteine through the conserved F or W. D genes are given only for firm matches. Only part of the rows carry a size: once, few, many, or a class if the clone is expanded.

>TRBV11-2|-|TRBJ1-1|-
CASSLNTEAFF
TGTGCCAGCAGCTTAAACACTGAAGCTTTCTTT
>TRBV6-6|TRBD1|TRBJ2-1|once
CASNAGQVYNEQFF
TGTGCCAGCAACGCCGGACAGGTCTACAATGAGCAGTTCTTC
>TRBV29-1|-|TRBJ2-7|-
CSALRGRGEQYF
TGCAGCGCTTTGAGGGGCAGGGGCGAGCAGTACTTC
>TRBV7-3|TRBD2|TRBJ2-1|-
CASSLWTSGGNQQFF
TGTGCCAGCAGCTTATGGACTAGCGGGGGCAATCAGCAGTTCTTC
>TRBV28|-|TRBJ1-1|-
CASRKFGNTEAFF
TGTGCCAGCCGGAAGTTTGGGAACACTGAAGCTTTCTTT
>TRBV3-1/TRBV3-2|-|TRBJ1-2|-
CASSHTRRRNGYTF
TGTGCCAGCAGCCACACCAGGCGGCGGAATGGCTACACCTTC
>TRBV28|-|TRBJ2-2|-
CASTGTENTGELFF
TGTGCCAGCACCGGGACGGAGAACACCGGGGAGCTGTTTTTT
>TRBV10-3|-|TRBJ2-7|-
CAISDKEYEQYF
TGTGCCATCAGTGACAAAGAGTACGAGCAGTACTTC
>TRBV3-1/TRBV3-2|TRBD1|TRBJ2-2|-
CASSTMGQMFF
TGTGCCAGCAGTACTATGGGACAGATGTTTTTT
>TRBV5-1|TRBD2|TRBJ2-5|-
CASSLALAGEETQYF
TGCGCCAGCAGCTTGGCGCTAGCGGGGGAAGAGACCCAGTACTTC
>TRBV7-3|TRBD1|TRBJ2-7|once
CASSKGQSYEQYF
TGTGCCAGCAGCAAGGGACAGTCCTACGAGCAGTACTTC
>TRBV10-3|-|TRBJ1-2|-
CAISETVGSANYGYTF
TGTGCCATCAGTGAGACGGTTGGCAGTGCTAACTATGGCTACACCTTC
>TRBV7-2|-|TRBJ2-5|-
CASSFQAEETQYF
TGTGCCAGCAGCTTCCAGGCCGAAGAGACCCAGTACTTC
>TRBV3-1/TRBV3-2|-|TRBJ2-3|-
CASSQFQGGTTDTQYF
TGTGCCAGCAGCCAGTTCCAGGGTGGGACCACAGATACGCAGTATTTT
>TRBV3-1/TRBV3-2|-|TRBJ2-2|few
CASTVGPNTGELFF
TGTGCCAGCACCGTTGGTCCGAACACCGGGGAGCTGTTTTTT
>TRBV5-1|-|TRBJ1-1|once
CASSLKPVSNTEAFF
TGCGCCAGCAGCTTGAAGCCGGTTTCGAACACTGAAGCTTTCTTT
>TRBV19|-|TRBJ2-7|-
CAAPPQVSYEQYF
TGTGCCGCGCCCCCCCAGGTCTCCTACGAGCAGTACTTC
>TRBV7-3|-|TRBJ2-5|-
CASSLGSSGEETQYF
TGTGCCAGCAGCTTAGGTTCTTCGGGGGAAGAGACCCAGTACTTC
>TRBV4-3|-|TRBJ2-2|-
CASSQERATGELFF
TGCGCCAGCAGCCAAGAAAGGGCCACCGGGGAGCTGTTTTTT
>TRBV11-2|TRBD1|TRBJ2-7|-
CATKEQGAGSYEQYF
TGTGCCACCAAGGAACAGGGGGCTGGGTCCTACGAGCAGTACTTC
>TRBV11-2|TRBD1|TRBJ1-1|-
CASSLPDRVSEAFF
TGTGCCAGCAGCCTCCCGGACAGGGTTTCAGAAGCTTTCTTT
>TRBV3-1/TRBV3-2|-|TRBJ1-1|-
CASSGGRGWGTEAFF
TGTGCCAGCAGCGGGGGCAGGGGCTGGGGCACTGAAGCTTTCTTT
>TRBV9|-|TRBJ2-3|-
CASSNVLDTDTQYF
TGTGCCAGCAGTAATGTGCTTGACACAGATACGCAGTATTTT
>TRBV7-2|TRBD1|TRBJ2-1|-
CASSSTGGYGFF
TGTGCCAGCAGCTCCACAGGGGGATATGGGTTCTTC
>TRBV4-3|-|TRBJ2-3|few
CASSPQATVGLGGDTQYF
TGCGCCAGCAGCCCACAAGCTACGGTTGGCTTAGGCGGAGATACGCAGTATTTT
>TRBV19|-|TRBJ2-1|-
CASSPNVGGGQFF
TGTGCCAGTAGTCCGAACGTGGGGGGCGGGCAGTTCTTC
>TRBV2|-|TRBJ1-1|-
CASSEGWGAEAFF
TGTGCCAGCAGTGAGGGGTGGGGGGCTGAAGCTTTCTTT
>TRBV4-3|-|TRBJ2-1|-
CASSQEGGPSNEQFF
TGCGCCAGCAGCCAAGAGGGAGGACCCTCAAATGAGCAGTTCTTC
>TRBV7-2|TRBD1|TRBJ1-6|-
CASSLGQGVSTSYNSPLHF
TGTGCCAGCAGCTTGGGACAGGGGGTTAGTACGTCCTATAATTCACCCCTCCACTTT
>TRBV18|TRBD1|TRBJ2-5|-
CASSPSGGETQYF
TGTGCCAGCTCACCGTCAGGGGGAGAGACCCAGTACTTC
>TRBV5-8|-|TRBJ2-5|-
CASSLRRTQYF
TGTGCCAGCAGCTTGAGGAGGACCCAGTACTTC
>TRBV6-5|-|TRBJ1-4|-
CASSYGNEKLFF
TGTGCCAGCAGTTACGGAAACGAAAAACTGTTTTTT
>TRBV19|TRBD1|TRBJ2-5|-
CASRPPGTGGETQYF
TGTGCCAGTAGGCCCCCCGGGACAGGGGGAGAGACCCAGTACTTC